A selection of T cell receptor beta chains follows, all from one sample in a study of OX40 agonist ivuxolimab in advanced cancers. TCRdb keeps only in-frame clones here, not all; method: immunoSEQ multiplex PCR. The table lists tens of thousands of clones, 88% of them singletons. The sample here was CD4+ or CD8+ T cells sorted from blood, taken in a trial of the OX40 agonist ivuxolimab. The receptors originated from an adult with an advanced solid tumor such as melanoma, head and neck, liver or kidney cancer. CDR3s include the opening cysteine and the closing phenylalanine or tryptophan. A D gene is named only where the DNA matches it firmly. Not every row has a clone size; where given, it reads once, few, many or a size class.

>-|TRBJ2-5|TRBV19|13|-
CASSISADETQYF
TGTGCCAGTAGTATATCTGCAGATGAGACCCAGTACTTC
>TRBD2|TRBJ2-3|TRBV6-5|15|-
CASTPRASGGDTQYF
TGTGCCAGCACTCCCCGGGCTAGCGGGGGGGATACGCAGTATTTT
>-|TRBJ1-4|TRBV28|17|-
CASSLRLLTPTNEKLFF
TGTGCCAGCAGTTTACGACTACTAACCCCAACTAATGAAAAACTGTTTTTT
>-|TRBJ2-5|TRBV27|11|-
CASSWGETQYF
TGTGCCAGCAGTTGGGGAGAGACCCAGTACTTC
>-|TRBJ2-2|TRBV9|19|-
CASSPGGQPGPANTGELFF
TGTGCCAGCAGCCCGGGGGGACAGCCAGGCCCCGCGAACACCGGGGAGCTGTTTTTT
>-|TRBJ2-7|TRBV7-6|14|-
CASSSIQGTYEQYF
TGTGCCAGCAGCTCAATTCAGGGGACGTACGAGCAGTACTTC
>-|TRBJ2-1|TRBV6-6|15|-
CASSYGVVGYNEQFF
TGTGCCAGCAGTTACGGGGTGGTGGGCTACAATGAGCAGTTCTTC
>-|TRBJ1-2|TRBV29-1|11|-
CGVWGLYGYTF
TGCGGGGTTTGGGGCCTCTATGGCTACACCTTC
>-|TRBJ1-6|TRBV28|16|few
CASSLLQASLNSPLHF
TGTGCCAGCAGTTTATTGCAGGCGTCGTTGAATTCACCCCTCCACTTT
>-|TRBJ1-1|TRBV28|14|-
CASSLLGEYTEAFF
TGTGCCAGCAGTTTATTAGGGGAGTACACTGAAGCTTTCTTT
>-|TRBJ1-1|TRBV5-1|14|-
CASSFRGGDTEAFF
TGCGCCAGCAGCTTTAGAGGGGGAGACACTGAAGCTTTCTTT
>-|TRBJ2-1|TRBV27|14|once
CASSFPGPNNEQFF
TGTGCCAGCAGTTTTCCGGGGCCAAACAATGAGCAGTTCTTC
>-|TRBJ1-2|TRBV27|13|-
CASSRGGVNGYTF
TGTGCCAGCAGCCGGGGAGGGGTAAATGGCTACACCTTC
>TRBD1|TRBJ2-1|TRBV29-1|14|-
CSVEGMRGPNEQFF
TGCAGCGTTGAAGGGATGAGGGGGCCCAATGAGCAGTTCTTC
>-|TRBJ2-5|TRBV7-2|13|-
CASSLDGEGTQYF
TGTGCCAGCAGCTTAGACGGAGAGGGGACCCAGTACTTC
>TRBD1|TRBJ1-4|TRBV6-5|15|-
CASSLTGARGEKLFF
TGTGCCAGCAGCCTTACAGGGGCGCGTGGTGAAAAACTGTTTTTT
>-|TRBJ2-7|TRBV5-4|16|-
CASSLRQDGSGSPSDF
TGTGCCAGCAGCTTGAGACAGGATGGGAGCGGGTCCCCTTCCGACTTC
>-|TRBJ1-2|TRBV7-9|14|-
CASSLDGGDYGYTF
TGTGCCAGCAGCTTAGACGGGGGCGACTATGGCTACACCTTC
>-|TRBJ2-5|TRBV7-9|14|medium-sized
CASSLDISQETQYF
TGTGCCAGCAGCTTGGATATTAGCCAAGAGACCCAGTACTTC
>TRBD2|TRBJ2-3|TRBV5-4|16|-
CASSLVGGAGTDTQYF
TGTGCCAGCAGCTTAGTCGGGGGGGCAGGCACAGATACGCAGTATTTT
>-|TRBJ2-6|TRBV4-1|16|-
CASSQDLSTGANVLTF
TGCGCCAGCAGCCAAGATCTCTCGACTGGGGCCAACGTCCTGACTTTC
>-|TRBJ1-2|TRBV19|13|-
CASSSREDYGYTF
TGTGCCAGTAGCAGTAGGGAGGACTATGGCTACACCTTC
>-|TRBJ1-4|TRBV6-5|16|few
CASSYSSGGGSEKLFF
TGTGCCAGCAGTTACTCGTCGGGGGGAGGTAGTGAAAAACTGTTTTTT
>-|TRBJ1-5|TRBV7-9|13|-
CASSFEPNQPQHF
TGTGCCAGCAGCTTTGAGCCTAATCAGCCCCAGCATTTT
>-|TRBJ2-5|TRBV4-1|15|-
CASSQDLGDQETQYF
TGCGCCAGCAGCCAAGATTTGGGGGACCAAGAGACCCAGTACTTC
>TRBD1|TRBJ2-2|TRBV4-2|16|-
CASSEAGTGDTGELFF
TGTGCCAGCAGCGAAGCCGGGACAGGCGACACCGGGGAGCTGTTTTTT
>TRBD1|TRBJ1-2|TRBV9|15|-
CASSVGSRGLGGYTF
TGTGCCAGCAGCGTAGGGTCCAGGGGGCTGGGCGGCTACACCTTC
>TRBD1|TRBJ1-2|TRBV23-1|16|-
CASSQPPVSGGHGYTF
TGCGCCAGCAGTCAACCTCCCGTCTCAGGGGGCCATGGCTACACCTTC
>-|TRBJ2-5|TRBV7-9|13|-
CASSLAREETQYF
TGTGCCAGCAGCTTAGCGCGGGAAGAGACCCAGTACTTC
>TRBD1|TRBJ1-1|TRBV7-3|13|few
CASSSWTGAEAFF
TGTGCCAGCAGCTCTTGGACAGGGGCGGAAGCTTTCTTT
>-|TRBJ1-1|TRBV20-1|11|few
CSAPRGSLAFF
TGCAGTGCTCCAAGAGGGAGTCTAGCTTTCTTT
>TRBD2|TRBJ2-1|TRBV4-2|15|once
CASSPLAGGPNEQFF
TGTGCCAGCAGCCCACTAGCGGGGGGGCCCAATGAGCAGTTCTTC
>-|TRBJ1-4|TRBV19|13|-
CASSSLYNEKLFF
TGTGCCAGTAGTAGTCTCTATAATGAAAAACTGTTTTTT
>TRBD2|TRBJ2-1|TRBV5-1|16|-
CASSPQAGGLYNEQFF
TGCGCCAGCAGCCCCCAGGCGGGGGGCCTCTACAATGAGCAGTTCTTC
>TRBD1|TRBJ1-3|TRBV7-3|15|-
CASSPKTGAGNTIYF
TGTGCCAGCAGCCCAAAGACAGGGGCTGGAAACACCATATATTTT
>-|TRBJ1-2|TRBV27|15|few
CASSPTGPLNYGYTF
TGTGCCAGCAGTCCGACGGGACCCCTTAACTATGGCTACACCTTC
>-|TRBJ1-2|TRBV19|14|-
CASIPRDELYGYTF
TGTGCCAGTATTCCCCGGGATGAACTCTATGGCTACACCTTC
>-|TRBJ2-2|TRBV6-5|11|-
CATYGAGELFF
TGTGCCACCTATGGGGCCGGGGAGCTGTTTTTT
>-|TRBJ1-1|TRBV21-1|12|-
CASNREATEAFF
TGTGCCAGCAACCGGGAGGCCACTGAAGCTTTCTTT
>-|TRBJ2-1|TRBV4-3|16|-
CASSQDRASWGNEQFF
TGCGCCAGCAGCCAAGATAGAGCGTCATGGGGCAATGAGCAGTTCTTC
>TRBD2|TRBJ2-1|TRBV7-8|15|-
CASSLMAGVNNEQFF
TGTGCCAGCAGCTTAATGGCGGGGGTTAACAATGAGCAGTTCTTC
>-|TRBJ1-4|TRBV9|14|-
CASSVETDNEKLFF
TGTGCCAGCAGCGTAGAGACAGATAATGAAAAACTGTTTTTT
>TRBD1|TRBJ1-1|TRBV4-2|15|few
CASGRDRGLGTEAFF
TGTGCCAGCGGCCGGGACAGGGGGCTTGGCACTGAAGCTTTCTTT
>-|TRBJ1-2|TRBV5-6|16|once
CASSQGQFPPWYGYTF
TGTGCCAGCAGCCAAGGACAGTTTCCTCCTTGGTATGGCTACACCTTC
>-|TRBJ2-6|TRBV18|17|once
CASHDRDGFSGANVLTF
TGTGCCAGCCATGACCGAGATGGGTTCTCTGGGGCCAACGTCCTGACTTTC
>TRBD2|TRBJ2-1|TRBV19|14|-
CASSTGLVYNEQFF
TGTGCCAGTAGTACGGGACTAGTTTACAATGAGCAGTTCTTC
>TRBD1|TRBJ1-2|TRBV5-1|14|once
CASSPRTGSDGYTF
TGCGCCAGCAGCCCCCGGACAGGGTCGGATGGCTACACCTTC
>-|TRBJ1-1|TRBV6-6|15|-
CASTLYGRGGTEAFF
TGTGCCAGCACTCTTTATGGTAGGGGGGGCACTGAAGCTTTCTTT
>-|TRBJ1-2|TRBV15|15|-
CATSRPDAGNYGYTF
TGTGCCACCAGCAGACCCGACGCCGGGAACTATGGCTACACCTTC
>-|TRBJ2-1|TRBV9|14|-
CASSVVGGPFEQFF
TGTGCCAGCAGCGTAGTGGGGGGGCCTTTTGAGCAGTTCTTC
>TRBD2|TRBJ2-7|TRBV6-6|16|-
CASSYALSSGLYEQYF
TGTGCCAGCAGTTACGCTTTGTCTAGCGGTCTCTACGAGCAGTACTTC
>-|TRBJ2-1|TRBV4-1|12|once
CASSQGGGEQFF
TGCGCCAGCAGCCAGGGGGGTGGTGAGCAGTTCTTC
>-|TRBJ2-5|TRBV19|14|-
CASSFREYQETQYF
TGTGCCAGTAGTTTCCGGGAGTACCAAGAGACCCAGTACTTC